This T cell receptor beta chain is drawn from a study of cytomegalovirus exposure and HLA in healthy donors. V trimming: 2 bases; J trimming: 1 base; junction bases outside the gene matches: 3. Germline CDR1 SGHVS, CDR2 FQNEAQ. This CDR3 comprises 15 residues. As to this clone: The antigen is undetermined.

In the PCR, 60 Vbeta and 13 Jbeta primers were used. The table came from immunoSEQ multiplex PCR; TCRdb's copy has only in-frame clones and leaves some out. The data contain roughly 77,000 clones, over 60% of them singletons. Study outcomes and limitations: Solely CMV serostatus was available to characterize immune exposure.

The sample consisted of PBMCs. The receptor comes from a man aged 40-55 years in good health and CMV-seronegative. This chain connects TRBV7-8 to TRBJ2-3; 7 bases fit TRBD2. The CDR3 DNA reads TGTGCCAGCAGCTTATGGGAGGGACGCACAGATACGCAGTATTTT. Its protein is CASSLWEGRTDTQYF. The whole variable domain, remainder taken from reference TRBV7-8 and TRBJ2-3, is GAGVSQSPRYKVAKRGQDVALRCDPISGHVSLFWYQQALGQGPEFLTYFQNEAQLDKSGLPSDRFFAERPEGSVSTLKIQRTQQEDSAVYLCASSLWEGRTDTQYFGPGTRLTVL.